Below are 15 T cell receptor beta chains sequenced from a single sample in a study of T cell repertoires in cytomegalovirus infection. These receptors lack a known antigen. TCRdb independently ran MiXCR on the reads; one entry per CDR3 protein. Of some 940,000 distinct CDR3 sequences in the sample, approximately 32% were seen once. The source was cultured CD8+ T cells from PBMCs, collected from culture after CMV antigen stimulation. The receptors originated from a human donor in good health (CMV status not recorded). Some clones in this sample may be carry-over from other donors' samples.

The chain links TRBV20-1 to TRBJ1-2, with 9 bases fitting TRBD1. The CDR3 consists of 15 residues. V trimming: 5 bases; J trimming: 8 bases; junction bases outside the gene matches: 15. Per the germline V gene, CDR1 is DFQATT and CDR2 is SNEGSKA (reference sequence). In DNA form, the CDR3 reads TGCAGTGCTTCCCAGGGACAGGGAGTTAACTTCGGCTACACCTTC. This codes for CSASQGQGVNFGYTF.

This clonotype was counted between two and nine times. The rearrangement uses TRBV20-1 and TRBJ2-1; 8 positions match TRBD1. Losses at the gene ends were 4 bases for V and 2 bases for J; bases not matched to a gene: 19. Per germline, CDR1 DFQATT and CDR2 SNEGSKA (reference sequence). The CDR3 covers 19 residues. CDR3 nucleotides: TGCAGTGCTAACTTTAGGCAGGGGGCCGGTAAGGGCACCTACAATGAGCAGTTCTTC. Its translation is CSANFRQGAGKGTYNEQFF.

The CDR3 DNA sequence: TGTGCCAGCAGTGATCTACGGGGCTATCTGAACACTGAAGCTTTCTTT. As protein: CASSDLRGYLNTEAFF. This chain uses TRBV6-1 with TRBJ1-1; a weak D match, TRBD1 (5 bases). Germline V gene lookup returns CDR1 MNHNS and CDR2 SASEGT. Between the trimmed V and J ends, which lost 3 bases and 0 bases, there was a span of 14 bases. The CDR3 covers 16 residues.

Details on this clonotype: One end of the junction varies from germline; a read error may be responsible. CDR3 nucleotides: TGTGCCAGCAGTTTAACCAGGGTTGGAGACACCATATATTTT. This encodes CASSLTRVGDTIYF. The rearrangement joins TRBV12-3 or TRBV12-4 to TRBJ1-3; D perhaps matches TRBD1 (5 bases). This CDR3 contains 14 residues.

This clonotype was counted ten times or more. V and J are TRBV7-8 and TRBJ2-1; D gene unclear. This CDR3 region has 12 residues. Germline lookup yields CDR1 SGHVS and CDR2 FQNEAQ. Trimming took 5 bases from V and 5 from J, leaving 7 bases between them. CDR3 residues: CASSVGHNEQFF. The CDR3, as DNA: TGTGCCAGCAGCGTAGGACACAATGAGCAGTTCTTC. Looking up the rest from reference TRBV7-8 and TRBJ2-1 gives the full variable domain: GAGVSQSPRYKVAKRGQDVALRCDPISGHVSLFWYQQALGQGPEFLTYFQNEAQLDKSGLPSDRFFAERPEGSVSTLKIQRTQQEDSAVYLCASSVGHNEQFFGPGTRLTVL.

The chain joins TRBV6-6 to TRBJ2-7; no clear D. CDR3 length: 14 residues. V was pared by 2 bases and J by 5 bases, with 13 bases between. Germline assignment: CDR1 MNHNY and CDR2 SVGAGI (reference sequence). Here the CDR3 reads CASSYVPRPDEQYF. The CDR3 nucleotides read TGTGCCAGCAGTTACGTCCCCCGGCCGGACGAGCAGTACTTC.

CDR3 DNA sequence: TGTGCCAGCAGTGAATGGGGGCAGGGTTCCGACCTCTACGAGCAGTACGTC. It translates to CASSEWGQGSDLYEQYV. The chain recombines TRBV2 with TRBJ2-7; TRBD1 might be the D (6 bases). V lost 2 bases and J 3 bases, leaving 20 bases between the germline ends. CDR3 length: 17 residues. CDR1 and CDR2 (germline): SNHLY, FYNNEI.

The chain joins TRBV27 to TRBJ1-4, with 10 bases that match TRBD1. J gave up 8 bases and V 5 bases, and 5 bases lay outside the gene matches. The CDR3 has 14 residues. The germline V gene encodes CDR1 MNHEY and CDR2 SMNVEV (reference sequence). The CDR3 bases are TGTGCCAGCAGTGGGGACAGGGGCCGGGAAAAACTGTTTTTT. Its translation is CASSGDRGREKLFF.

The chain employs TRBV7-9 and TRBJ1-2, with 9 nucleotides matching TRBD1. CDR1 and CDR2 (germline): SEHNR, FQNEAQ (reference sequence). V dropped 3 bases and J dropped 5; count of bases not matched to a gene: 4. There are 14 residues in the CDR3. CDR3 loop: CASSFTGGSYGYTF. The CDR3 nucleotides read TGTGCCAGCAGCTTTACAGGGGGCTCGTATGGCTACACCTTC.

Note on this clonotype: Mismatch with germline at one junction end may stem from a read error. CDR3 amino acids: CANSRLAGGSETQYF. The CDR3 DNA reads TGTGCCAACAGTCGACTAGCGGGGGGGTCAGAGACCCAGTACTTC. The V call is TRBV2, the J call TRBJ2-5; 14 positions agree with TRBD2. The CDR3 is 15 amino acids. Looked up from germline, CDR1 is SNHLY and CDR2 is FYNNEI. The entire variable domain, with the rest obtained from reference TRBV2 and TRBJ2-5, is as follows: EPEVTQTPSHQVTQMGQEVILRCVPISNHLYFYWYRQILGQKVEFLVSFYNNEISEKSEIFDDQFSVERPDGSNFTLKIRSTKLEDSAMYFCANSRLAGGSETQYFGPGTRLLVL.

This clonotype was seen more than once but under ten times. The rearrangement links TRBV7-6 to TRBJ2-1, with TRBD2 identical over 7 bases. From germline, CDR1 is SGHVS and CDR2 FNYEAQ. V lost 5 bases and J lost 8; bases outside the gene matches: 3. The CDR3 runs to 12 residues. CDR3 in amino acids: CASSLLAYEQFF. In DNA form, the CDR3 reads TGTGCCAGCAGCCTACTAGCGTATGAGCAGTTCTTC.

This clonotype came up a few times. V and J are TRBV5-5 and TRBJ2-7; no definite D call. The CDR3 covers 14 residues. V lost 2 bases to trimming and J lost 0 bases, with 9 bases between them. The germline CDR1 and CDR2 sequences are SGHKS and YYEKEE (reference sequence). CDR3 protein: CASSFGISSYEQYF. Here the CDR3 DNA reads TGTGCCAGCAGCTTTGGAATAAGCTCCTACGAGCAGTACTTC.

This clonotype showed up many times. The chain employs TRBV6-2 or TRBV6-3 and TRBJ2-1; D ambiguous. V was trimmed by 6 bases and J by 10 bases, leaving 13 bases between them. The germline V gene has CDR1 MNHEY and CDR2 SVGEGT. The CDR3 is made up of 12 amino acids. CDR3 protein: CASSPLGREQFF. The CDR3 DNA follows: TGTGCCAGCAGCCCCCTGGGCAGAGAGCAGTTCTTC.

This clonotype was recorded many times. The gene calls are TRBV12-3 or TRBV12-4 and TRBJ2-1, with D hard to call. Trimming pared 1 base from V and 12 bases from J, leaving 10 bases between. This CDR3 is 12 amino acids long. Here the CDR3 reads CASSLGRIGQFF. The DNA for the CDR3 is TGTGCCAGCAGTTTAGGTCGAATCGGGCAGTTCTTC.

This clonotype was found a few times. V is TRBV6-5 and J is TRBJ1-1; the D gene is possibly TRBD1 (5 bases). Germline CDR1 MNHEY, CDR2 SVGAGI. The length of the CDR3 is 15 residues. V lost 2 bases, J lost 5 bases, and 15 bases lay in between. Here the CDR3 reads CASSYMGRRETEAFF. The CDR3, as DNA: TGTGCCAGCAGTTACATGGGACGGAGGGAGACTGAAGCTTTCTTT.